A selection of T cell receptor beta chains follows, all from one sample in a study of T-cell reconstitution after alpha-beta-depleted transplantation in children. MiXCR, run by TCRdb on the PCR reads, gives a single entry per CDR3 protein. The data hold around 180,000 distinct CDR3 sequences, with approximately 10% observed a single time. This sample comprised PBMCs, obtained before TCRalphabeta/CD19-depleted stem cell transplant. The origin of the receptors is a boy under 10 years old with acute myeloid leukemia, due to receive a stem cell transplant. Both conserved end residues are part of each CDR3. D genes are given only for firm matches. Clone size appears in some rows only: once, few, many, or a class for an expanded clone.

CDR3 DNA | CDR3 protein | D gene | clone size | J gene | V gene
TGTGCAAGCAGCTTATTCGGTGAGACCCAGTACTTC | CASSLFGETQYF | . | many | TRBJ2-5 | TRBV5-6
TGTGCCAGCAGCTTGGTAGGGGGAAATGAAAAACTGTTTTTT | CASSLVGGNEKLFF | . | many | TRBJ1-4 | TRBV5-5
TGCAGTGCTAGATACGGGACTTACGAGCAGTACTTC | CSARYGTYEQYF | . | many | TRBJ2-7 | TRBV20-1
TGCGCCAGCAGCCAGCCCCGGGACCTAGGCAATGAGCAGTTCTTC | CASSQPRDLGNEQFF | . | many | TRBJ2-1 | TRBV4-1
TGTGCCAGCAGTCCGGCACGCAGGACTAGCGGGAGCTACGAGCAGTACTTC | CASSPARRTSGSYEQYF | TRBD2 | many | TRBJ2-7 | TRBV12-3/TRBV12-4
TGTGCCTGGAGACTTTTATATGGCTACACCTTC | CAWRLLYGYTF | . | many | TRBJ1-2 | TRBV30
TGTGCCAGCAGCCCTCTTGATAGCGGGGGGGCTCGCGAGCAGTTCTTC | CASSPLDSGGAREQFF | TRBD2 | many | TRBJ2-1 | TRBV3-1
TGTGCCAGTTCCAGCCGCAGGGGCCGGGAAAAACTGTTTTTT | CASSSRRGREKLFF | . | few | TRBJ1-4 | TRBV19
TGCGCCAGCAGCTGGACCCCTAGCGGGTCCAACAATGAGCAGTTCTTC | CASSWTPSGSNNEQFF | TRBD2 | many | TRBJ2-1 | TRBV5-1
TGTGCCAGCAGCTTAAGACTCACCAGCGACAACACCGGGGAGCTGTTTTTT | CASSLRLTSDNTGELFF | . | many | TRBJ2-2 | TRBV7-9
TGTGCCAGCAGTTCCGGACAGGGCGTTCGGTCGAACTATGGCTACACCTTC | CASSSGQGVRSNYGYTF | TRBD1 | many | TRBJ1-2 | TRBV6-5
TGCAGCGTTGGGGGTCTGGCAGGGGGCAAAGAGACCCAGTACTTC | CSVGGLAGGKETQYF | TRBD1 | many | TRBJ2-5 | TRBV29-1
TGCGCCAGCAGCCATAGACCTAGCGGAAGCTACGAGCAGTACTTC | CASSHRPSGSYEQYF | TRBD2 | many | TRBJ2-7 | TRBV4-1
TGTGCCAGCAGCGTAGCTAGGGACAGCACGGGACTATACTCCAATGAGCAGTTCTTC | CASSVARDSTGLYSNEQFF | . | many | TRBJ2-1 | TRBV9
TGTGCCAGCAGCGGACAGGGGACATCCTATGGCTACACCTTC | CASSGQGTSYGYTF | TRBD1 | once | TRBJ1-2 | TRBV6-1
TGTGCCACCACCGTTGAATACGAGCAGTACTTC | CATTVEYEQYF | . | many | TRBJ2-7 | TRBV28
TGCGCCACCCTTAAGGGACAGTTCCTGAACACCGGGGAGCTGTTTTTT | CATLKGQFLNTGELFF | TRBD1 | many | TRBJ2-2 | TRBV10-2
TGCGCCAGCAGTGACCCACGGAGAGGAGATACGCAGTATTTT | CASSDPRRGDTQYF | . | . | TRBJ2-3 | TRBV10-1
TGTGCCAGCACCACAAGTACGGGCGGTGAGCCCTACAATGAGCAGTTCTTC | CASTTSTGGEPYNEQFF | . | many | TRBJ2-1 | TRBV4-2
TGTGCCAGCAGGCAGGGAGCTCATCAGCCCCAGCATTTT | CASRQGAHQPQHF | . | many | TRBJ1-5 | TRBV12-3/TRBV12-4
TGTGCCAGCAGCTCTAGGGGACTAGCGGAGGGATACAATGAGCAGTTCTTC | CASSSRGLAEGYNEQFF | TRBD2 | . | TRBJ2-1 | TRBV7-9
TGCGCCAGCAGCTTTTATGGCCGGGACACTGGAAACACCATATATTTT | CASSFYGRDTGNTIYF | . | few | TRBJ1-3 | TRBV5-1
TGTGCCAGCAGCAAGGGAGTACAAGAGACCCAGTACTTC | CASSKGVQETQYF | . | many | TRBJ2-5 | TRBV3-1
TGTGCCACCAGCCAAGATGGACGAATAGGAAGGTACCAAGAGACCCAGTACTTC | CATSQDGRIGRYQETQYF | . | . | TRBJ2-5 | TRBV3-1
TGTGCCACCAGCCGAAATCGGGGAGCGGGCCTGGGCACAGATACGCAGTATTTT | CATSRNRGAGLGTDTQYF | . | many | TRBJ2-3 | TRBV15
TGCGCCAGCAGGACGAGGGCGAGGTTATATGAGCAGTTCTTC | CASRTRARLYEQFF | . | . | TRBJ2-1 | TRBV23-1
TGCGCCAGCAGAATGGGACTAGCGGGAGGCCGCTCGGAGGAGCAGTACTTC | CASRMGLAGGRSEEQYF | TRBD2 | many | TRBJ2-7 | TRBV5-1
TGTGCCAGCAGTTTATTATGGCGGGCTAACTATGGCTACACCTTC | CASSLLWRANYGYTF | . | many | TRBJ1-2 | TRBV28
TGTGCCAGCACCACTGAGGGGACTTACAGGGGGTGGAACACCATATATTTT | CASTTEGTYRGWNTIYF | TRBD1 | many | TRBJ1-3 | TRBV12-3/TRBV12-4
TGTGCCTGCACCAAGCAGGGACAGAACAATGAGCAGTTCTTC | CACTKQGQNNEQFF | TRBD1 | once | TRBJ2-1 | TRBV3-1
TGTGCCAGCAGCTTGACCGGGACTAGCGGGAGGGGGTTCACCGGGGAGCTGTTTTTT | CASSLTGTSGRGFTGELFF | TRBD2 | many | TRBJ2-2 | TRBV7-3
TGCAGCGTTCGTGGGACAGGGACTTTTCAGCCCCAGCATTTT | CSVRGTGTFQPQHF | TRBD1 | many | TRBJ1-5 | TRBV29-1
TGTTCCAGCAGTTTTAAGACAGGGCCCAACGAGCAGTACTTC | CSSSFKTGPNEQYF | TRBD1 | many | TRBJ2-7 | TRBV28
TGCAGCGTTGAGGGGGGGACTAGCACAGATACGCAGTATTTT | CSVEGGTSTDTQYF | TRBD2 | many | TRBJ2-3 | TRBV29-1
TGCAGTGGGCAGCTTACGGGACAGGGGCCAACCGGTAACCTCTACGAGCAGTACTTC | CSGQLTGQGPTGNLYEQYF | TRBD1 | once | TRBJ2-7 | TRBV20-1
TGCAGCGTTGGGTCTCACTACAATGAGCAGTTCTTC | CSVGSHYNEQFF | . | many | TRBJ2-1 | TRBV29-1
TGCGCCAGCAGCCAAGAGTGGGGCATACGCAATCAGCCCCAGCATTTT | CASSQEWGIRNQPQHF | . | many | TRBJ1-5 | TRBV4-1
TGTGCCAGCGGGAGGGCCACCTCTGGGGCCAACGTCCTGACTTTC | CASGRATSGANVLTF | TRBD2 | many | TRBJ2-6 | TRBV6-1
TGTGCCAGCAGCTTAGAACTAGCCTACAATGAGCAGTTCTTC | CASSLELAYNEQFF | . | many | TRBJ2-1 | TRBV7-2
TGTGCCAGCAGCTTAGTGGAGGGGACAGTCGCCATATATTTT | CASSLVEGTVAIYF | TRBD1 | . | TRBJ1-3 | TRBV7-9
TGTGCCAGCAGCATAGGACAGGGCAGCTCTGGGGCCAACGTCCTGACTTTC | CASSIGQGSSGANVLTF | TRBD1 | . | TRBJ2-6 | TRBV7-2
TGTGCCAGCAACGATAGCGGGAGGGGCACAGATACGCAGTATTTT | CASNDSGRGTDTQYF | TRBD2 | . | TRBJ2-3 | TRBV6-1
TGTGCCAGCTCACCACCGACGGCTACGAGCACCGGGGAGCTGTTTTTT | CASSPPTATSTGELFF | . | . | TRBJ2-2 | TRBV18
TGTGCCACCTGGGTAGCGGGCTACAATGAGCAGTTCTTC | CATWVAGYNEQFF | TRBD2 | . | TRBJ2-1 | TRBV19
TGTGCCAGCAGTTACTCAACCCCAGACAGGAACTATGGCTACACCTTC | CASSYSTPDRNYGYTF | . | many | TRBJ1-2 | TRBV6-5
TGTGCCAGTAAGGCCCCGTACCAAGAGACCCAGTACTTC | CASKAPYQETQYF | . | many | TRBJ2-5 | TRBV27
TGTGCCAGTACCCCAGCGCAGGGGACCGGGGAGCTGTTTTTT | CASTPAQGTGELFF | . | many | TRBJ2-2 | TRBV12-3/TRBV12-4
TGCAGCGCCGCTGACAGGGGGAACACTGAAGCTTTCTTT | CSAADRGNTEAFF | TRBD1 | many | TRBJ1-1 | TRBV29-1
TGCAGTGCTAGCAGGGGAGGTCACACTGAAGCTTTCTTT | CSASRGGHTEAFF | . | many | TRBJ1-1 | TRBV20-1
TGTGCCAGCAGTGAAGTAAAGGGGGCCACAGATACGCAGTATTTT | CASSEVKGATDTQYF | TRBD1 | . | TRBJ2-3 | TRBV6-1
TGCAGTGCTAGTGGGCGAGATACGCAGTATTTT | CSASGRDTQYF | . | many | TRBJ2-3 | TRBV20-1
TGCAGCGTGGGGACTCCCGTTCTGAATGAGCAGTTCTTC | CSVGTPVLNEQFF | . | many | TRBJ2-1 | TRBV29-1
TGTGCCACGACGCAGGGGTTGGAAGGAAACACCATATATTTT | CATTQGLEGNTIYF | . | many | TRBJ1-3 | TRBV10-3
TGTGCCACCAGCAGCAGACAGGGCCAAGAGACCCAGTACTTC | CATSSRQGQETQYF | TRBD1 | many | TRBJ2-5 | TRBV15
TGCGCCAGCAGCTTGGATTTGAATGGCTACACCTTC | CASSLDLNGYTF | . | many | TRBJ1-2 | TRBV5-1